Each of the 20 T cell receptor beta chains below was sequenced from the same sample in a study of T cells in Graves' hyperthyroidism and ophthalmopathy. TCR beta CDR3 sequences were amplified from RNA transcripts. In the first-round RT-PCR of the TCR CDR3, the HTBI primer set was used. MiXCR, run by TCRdb on the multiplex PCR reads, gives a single entry per CDR3 protein. The sample has approximately 620,000 distinct CDR3 sequences, roughly a sixth seen once. The sample consisted of blood. These receptors were obtained from a woman aged 40 to 50 with Graves' ophthalmopathy.

This clonotype showed up just a few times. One end of the junction does not line up with germline, which may come from a read error. The chain is built from TRBV27 and TRBJ1-1; D is perhaps TRBD1 (5 bases). Germline loops: CDR1 MNHEY, CDR2 SMNVEV (reference sequence). The length of the CDR3 is 15 residues. The CDR3 protein is CASSLNGDVSRPQVF. CDR3 DNA sequence: TGTGCCAGCAGTTTAAATGGGGACGTCTCTCGCCCGCAGGTCTTT.

The V gene is TRBV20-1, the J gene TRBJ2-2; no reliable D call. Germline V gives CDR1 DFQATT, CDR2 SNEGSKA (reference sequence). The CDR3 extends over 13 amino acids. The germline V and J ends were trimmed by 6 bases and 1 base, with 9 bases remaining between them. As DNA, the CDR3 is TGCAGTGCGAGAAAACAGAACACCGGGGAGCTGTTTTTT. It encodes CSARKQNTGELFF.

The rearrangement uses TRBV2 and TRBJ1-1, with D unresolved. From germline, CDR1 is SNHLY and CDR2 FYNNEI. The CDR3 totals 13 residues. V lost 3 bases and J 4 bases, leaving 9 bases between the germline ends. The CDR3 loop is CASSDRAVTEAFF. CDR3 DNA: TGTGCCAGCAGTGATCGGGCAGTCACTGAAGCTTTCTTT.

A note on this clonotype: This is likely a read error, given that the CDR3 carries no conserved phenylalanine or tryptophan at its end. This rearrangement joins TRBV7-6 to TRBJ1-1; D unresolved. V was clipped by 4 bases and J by 0 bases, with 6 bases between them. Looked up from germline, CDR1 is SGHVS and CDR2 is FNYEAQ. The CDR3 is 13 residues long. CDR3 coding DNA: TGTGCCAGCAGCTCAGGATTGAACACTGAAGCTTTCCTT. Residues: CASSSGLNTEAFL.

This clonotype was seen only a few times. The chain joins TRBV30 to TRBJ2-4, with 7 bases matching TRBD1. Germline V gene data show CDR1 as GTSNPN and CDR2 as SVGIG (reference sequence). The CDR3 extends over 15 amino acids. With 0 bases clipped from V and 4 bases from J, the junction kept 6 bases outside the gene matches. DNA for the CDR3: TGTGCCTGGAGTGTACAAGGGACAGTAAAAAACATTCAGTACTTC. Residues: CAWSVQGTVKNIQYF.

This clonotype was picked up many times. The V and J genes are TRBV11-2 and TRBJ2-1; D remains unclear. CDR1 and CDR2 (germline): SGHAT, FQNNGV. This CDR3 spans 12 amino acids. V was cut by 2 bases and J by 10 bases, with 9 bases left in between. CDR3 sequence reads: CASSLLGTEQFF. In DNA form, the CDR3 reads TGTGCCAGCAGCTTACTGGGTACAGAGCAGTTCTTC.

This clonotype was observed many times. This chain uses TRBV6-1 with TRBJ2-3; 13 bases map to TRBD2. CDR3 length: 19 residues. The V and J ends lost 3 bases and 2 bases, in that order; junction bases with no gene match: 11. CDR1 MNHNS and CDR2 SASEGT come from the germline V gene. The CDR3 is CASSEGTSGEPSPTDTQYF. The CDR3 region has the DNA TGTGCCAGCAGTGAGGGGACTAGCGGGGAGCCCTCGCCCACAGATACGCAGTATTTT.

In the case of this clonotype: In this CDR3 the conserved last residue, phenylalanine or tryptophan, is missing, so a read error is likely. The rearrangement links TRBV2 to TRBJ1-6; 7 bases are a match to TRBD1. This CDR3 contains 14 residues. V dropped 5 bases and J dropped 5; count of bases not matched to a gene: 3. From germline, CDR1 is SNHLY and CDR2 FYNNEI. CDR3 protein: CASSWDRDNSPLHL. The CDR3 coding sequence is TGTGCCAGCAGTTGGGACAGAGATAATTCACCCCTCCACCTT.

The rearrangement joins TRBV11-2 to TRBJ2-2, with 7 bases aligning to TRBD2. The germline V gene has CDR1 SGHAT and CDR2 FQNNGV. The CDR3 contains 20 residues. With 4 bases clipped from V and 4 bases from J, the junction kept 21 bases outside the gene matches. Here the CDR3 reads CASSSPPRAGRFIATGELFF. CDR3 nucleotides: TGTGCCAGCAGCTCCCCTCCCCGAGCGGGACGTTTCATAGCCACCGGGGAGCTGTTTTTT.

V gene TRBV5-5 combines with J gene TRBJ1-2; tentatively, D is TRBD1 (6 bases). The CDR3 covers 14 residues. V lost 4 bases to trimming and J lost 4 bases, with 14 bases between them. CDR1 SGHKS and CDR2 YYEKEE come from the germline V gene (reference sequence). The CDR3 nucleotides are TGTGCCAGCAGCCCGGGACAACTCGTCTATGGCTACACCTTC. The encoded protein is CASSPGQLVYGYTF.

This clonotype has at least ten counts. This chain connects TRBV3-1 to TRBJ1-1, with 7 bases identical to TRBD1. With 3 bases clipped from V and 11 bases from J, the junction kept 6 bases outside the gene matches. Germline CDR1 is LGHDT and CDR2 is YNNKEL (reference sequence). The CDR3 totals 12 residues. CDR3 DNA sequence: TGTGCCAGCAGCCAGACGACAGGGTCGGCTTTCTTT. Amino acids: CASSQTTGSAFF.

This clonotype turned up a few times. This chain uses TRBV19 with TRBJ1-1; D is ambiguous. The germline CDR1 and CDR2 sequences are LNHDA and SQIVND (reference sequence). There are 13 residues in the CDR3. Trimming took 3 bases from V and 0 from J, leaving 5 bases between them. The CDR3 loop reads CASSISLNTEAFF. CDR3 coding DNA: TGTGCCAGTAGTATCTCGTTGAACACTGAAGCTTTCTTT.

This clonotype was counted ten times or more. The CDR3 sequence: CASSWGRQGHSPLHF. CDR3 nucleotide sequence: TGCGCCAGCAGCTGGGGGCGGCAGGGGCATTCACCCCTCCACTTT. The rearrangement links TRBV5-1 to TRBJ1-6; tentative D call: TRBD1 (6 bases). Germline V gives CDR1 SGHRS, CDR2 YFSETQ. Trimming cost V 3 bases and J 8 bases, with 15 bases left between them. CDR3 length: 15 residues.

The table lists this clonotype with a few counts. This chain connects TRBV6-2 or TRBV6-3 to TRBJ1-5; the match to TRBD1 covers 9 bases. The CDR3 covers 18 residues. Germline trimming cut 6 bases from V and 2 bases from J; bases unmatched to any gene: 14. Germline V gene sequence: CDR1 MNHEY, CDR2 SVGEGT. The CDR3 is CASSPTGQGGLRNQPQHF. CDR3 DNA sequence: TGTGCCAGCAGCCCTACGGGACAGGGCGGTTTGCGCAATCAGCCCCAGCATTTT.

This chain uses TRBV5-6 with TRBJ2-3; D unresolved. CDR1 SGHDT and CDR2 YYEEEE come from the germline V gene. The CDR3 is made up of 13 amino acids. Trimming removed 1 base from V and 1 base from J, with 4 bases in between. Here the CDR3 reads CASSLIRTDTQYF. The CDR3 coding sequence is TGTGCCAGCAGCTTGATCCGCACAGATACGCAGTATTTT. Complete variable domain (other parts from reference TRBV5-6 and TRBJ2-3): DAGVTQSPTHLIKTRGQQVTLRCSPKSGHDTVSWYQQALGQGPQFIFQYYEEEERQRGNFPDRFSGHQFPNYSSELNVNALLLGDSALYLCASSLIRTDTQYFGPGTRLTVL.

This clonotype has ten or more counts. CDR3 DNA sequence: TGTGCCAGCAGCCGGGACATGGGTCACACCGGGGAGCTGTTTTTT. Residues: CASSRDMGHTGELFF. The rearrangement links TRBV7-8 to TRBJ2-2; a weak D match, TRBD1 (6 bases). CDR1 SGHVS and CDR2 FQNEAQ come from the germline V gene. This CDR3 has 15 amino acids. The V end was cut by 5 bases, the J end by 3 bases, with 13 bases between.

The DNA of the CDR3 is TGCAGTGCCCCCAATAGCGGGAGGCACACAGATACGCAGTATTTT. Translation gives CSAPNSGRHTDTQYF. V is TRBV20-1 and J is TRBJ2-3, with 10 bases identical to TRBD2. CDR1 is DFQATT, CDR2 SNEGSKA, per germline (reference sequence). The CDR3 spans 15 residues. Trimming at V came to 6 bases and at J to 2 bases, leaving 8 bases not matched to a gene.

This clonotype has ten or more counts. This chain connects TRBV7-9 to TRBJ1-1; D gene uncertain. The CDR3 is 14 residues long. Trimming cost V 1 base and J 7 bases, with 13 bases left between them. Germline CDR1 reads SEHNR; CDR2 reads FQNEAQ (reference sequence). CDR3 protein: CASSLESVSHEAFF. The DNA of the CDR3 is TGTGCCAGCAGCTTAGAGTCGGTGTCTCATGAAGCTTTCTTT.

The chain uses TRBV19 and TRBJ2-1, with a weak D call TRBD2 (6 bases). Per germline, CDR1 LNHDA and CDR2 SQIVND (reference sequence). CDR3 length equals 14 residues. The V end lost 7 bases, the J end lost 6 bases, and 16 bases lay between the germline ends. CDR3 region: CASNPGTSSNEQFF. DNA of the CDR3: TGTGCCAGTAACCCCGGGACTTCTTCCAATGAGCAGTTCTTC.

A remark on this clonotype: At one end the junction does not follow the germline gene, possibly because of a read error. The gene calls are TRBV12-3 or TRBV12-4 and TRBJ1-1; D gene uncertain. The CDR3 covers 13 residues. CDR3 in DNA: TGTGCCAGCAGTTTAGGGGCCAACACTGGAGCTTTCTTT. Translation: CASSLGANTGAFF.